This is a list of T cell receptor beta chains from one sample in a study of cytomegalovirus exposure and HLA in healthy donors. Sequenced by immunoSEQ multiplex PCR; TCRdb stores in-frame clones only, minus some. The table lists about 78,000 clones, about three quarters of them singletons, with 11% in the top ten. The material sequenced was PBMCs. These TCRs come from a woman between 40 and 55 years old in good health and CMV-seropositive. Both conserved end residues are part of each CDR3. The D gene is left open where the match is weak. The listing skips clone size in some rows; elsewhere it reads once, few, many or a size class.

v_gene: TRBV4-2
d_gene: TRBD1
abundance: -
j_gene: TRBJ2-3
CDR3aa: CASSQVSYGTGSTDTQYF
CDR3nt: TGTGCCAGCAGCCAGGTTTCTTACGGGACAGGCAGCACAGATACGCAGTATTTT

v_gene: TRBV11-3
d_gene: TRBD2
abundance: -
j_gene: TRBJ2-2
CDR3aa: CASSPPPGEGNTGELFF
CDR3nt: TGTGCCAGCAGCCCCCCTCCCGGGGAGGGGAACACCGGGGAGCTGTTTTTT

v_gene: TRBV5-4
d_gene: -
abundance: -
j_gene: TRBJ2-1
CDR3aa: CASSRGGGPTSFYNEQFF
CDR3nt: TGTGCCAGCAGCCGCGGTGGTGGCCCCACATCGTTCTACAATGAGCAGTTCTTC

v_gene: TRBV10-3
d_gene: TRBD1
abundance: -
j_gene: TRBJ2-7
CDR3aa: CAISSGTGYEQYF
CDR3nt: TGTGCCATCAGTTCCGGGACAGGGTACGAGCAGTACTTC

v_gene: TRBV7-6
d_gene: -
abundance: once
j_gene: TRBJ2-7
CDR3aa: CASSPQVTSYEQYF
CDR3nt: TGTGCCAGCAGTCCACAGGTGACCTCCTACGAGCAGTACTTC

v_gene: TRBV29-1
d_gene: -
abundance: once
j_gene: TRBJ2-7
CDR3aa: CSVVGLQGNEQYF
CDR3nt: TGCAGCGTTGTAGGTCTCCAGGGGAACGAGCAGTACTTC

v_gene: TRBV6-5
d_gene: -
abundance: few
j_gene: TRBJ2-7
CDR3aa: CASHSGVGSYEQYF
CDR3nt: TGTGCCAGCCATTCAGGGGTAGGTTCCTACGAGCAGTACTTC

v_gene: TRBV18
d_gene: TRBD1
abundance: -
j_gene: TRBJ1-1
CDR3aa: CASSGQGQDTEAFF
CDR3nt: TGTGCCAGCTCTGGGCAGGGACAGGACACTGAAGCTTTCTTT

v_gene: TRBV4-1
d_gene: TRBD2
abundance: -
j_gene: TRBJ2-7
CDR3aa: CASRGGLAGEKSKQYF
CDR3nt: TGCGCCAGCAGAGGAGGGCTGGCGGGAGAGAAGTCCAAGCAGTACTTC

v_gene: TRBV4-3
d_gene: TRBD1
abundance: few
j_gene: TRBJ1-1
CDR3aa: CASSQDLGQGIAFF
CDR3nt: TGCGCCAGCAGCCAAGATCTGGGACAGGGGATAGCTTTCTTT

v_gene: TRBV30
d_gene: -
abundance: -
j_gene: TRBJ1-3
CDR3aa: CAWSAQRGSTGNTIYF
CDR3nt: TGTGCCTGGAGTGCACAAAGGGGTTCAACTGGAAACACCATATATTTT

v_gene: TRBV30
d_gene: TRBD1
abundance: once
j_gene: TRBJ1-2
CDR3aa: CAWSPMGQQRGYTF
CDR3nt: TGTGCCTGGAGTCCTATGGGACAGCAGAGAGGCTACACCTTC

v_gene: TRBV6-1
d_gene: TRBD2
abundance: -
j_gene: TRBJ2-3
CDR3aa: CASSVSGGRVRATDTQYF
CDR3nt: TGTGCCAGCAGTGTATCGGGGGGACGAGTTAGGGCCACAGATACGCAGTATTTT